Listed below are T cell receptor beta chains from one sample, sequenced in a study of blood T cell repertoires in COVID-19. Repertoires were generated with immunoSEQ multiplex PCR, while TCRdb's copy carries only in-frame clones and drops some. The sample consists of tens of thousands of clones, roughly 84% of them appearing once. Sequenced: peripheral blood. The receptors were gathered from a woman in her 70s with acute or convalescent COVID-19. The CDR3 runs from the conserved cysteine through the conserved F or W. The D gene is left open where the match is weak. Expanded clones get a size class; other rows say once, few or many, or leave the size out.

NA	NA	TRBV7-9	TRBJ2-2	CASSLARENTGELFF	TGTGCCAGCAGCTTAGCCCGGGAGAACACCGGGGAGCTGTTTTTT
NA	TRBD2	TRBV9	TRBJ2-5	CASSELSGSLEETQYF	TGTGCCAGCAGCGAACTTAGCGGGAGTTTGGAAGAGACCCAGTACTTC
NA	TRBD1	TRBV9	TRBJ2-1	CASGGTGGPLYNEQFF	TGTGCCAGCGGAGGAACAGGGGGCCCTTTGTACAATGAGCAGTTCTTC
NA	TRBD2	TRBV4-3	TRBJ2-3	CASSQFSGVPTDTQYF	TGCGCCAGCAGCCAGTTTAGCGGGGTACCCACAGATACGCAGTATTTT
NA	TRBD2	TRBV5-6	TRBJ2-2	CASSREGTGELFF	TGTGCCAGCAGCCGGGAGGGGACCGGGGAGCTGTTTTTT
NA	TRBD1	TRBV28	TRBJ1-2	CASSPGQAGGYTF	TGTGCCAGCAGTCCCGGACAGGCAGGGGGCTACACCTTC
NA	NA	TRBV19	TRBJ1-1	CASSRRGMETEAFF	TGTGCCAGTAGTCGCCGGGGTATGGAAACTGAAGCTTTCTTT
NA	NA	TRBV7-2	TRBJ1-3	CASSSDSGDGNTIYF	TGTGCCAGCAGCTCCGACAGTGGCGATGGAAACACCATATATTTT
NA	NA	TRBV24-1	TRBJ2-3	CATSGPRTDTQYF	TGTGCCACCAGTGGGCCCCGCACAGATACGCAGTATTTT
NA	TRBD1	TRBV5-1	TRBJ2-3	CASSSSPGQGLDTQYF	TGCGCCAGCAGCTCCTCTCCAGGACAGGGTCTGGATACGCAGTATTTT
once	NA	TRBV11-2	TRBJ2-5	CASSLSVSLWETQYF	TGTGCCAGCAGCTTATCAGTGTCCCTCTGGGAGACCCAGTACTTC
NA	NA	TRBV4-1	TRBJ2-5	CASSQAHQETQYF	TGCGCCAGCAGCCAAGCCCATCAAGAGACCCAGTACTTC
NA	NA	TRBV6-5	TRBJ2-5	CASGGTRQKETQYF	TGTGCCAGCGGGGGGACCAGGCAGAAAGAGACCCAGTACTTC
NA	NA	TRBV10-2	TRBJ2-1	CASSETADNEQFF	TGCGCCAGCAGTGAGACAGCAGACAATGAGCAGTTCTTC
NA	TRBD1	TRBV7-2	TRBJ2-2	CASSLLQGAGTGELFF	TGTGCCAGCAGCTTACTGCAGGGGGCGGGCACCGGGGAGCTGTTTTTT
NA	NA	TRBV30	TRBJ2-1	CAWSVGGSRNEQFF	TGTGCCTGGAGTGTGGGTGGGAGTCGGAATGAGCAGTTCTTC
few	TRBD1	TRBV7-2	TRBJ2-3	CASSHGQGWTDTQYF	TGTGCCAGCAGCCATGGACAGGGTTGGACAGATACGCAGTATTTT
NA	TRBD1	TRBV18	TRBJ1-1	CASSPDRTGNTEAFF	TGTGCCAGCTCACCCGACCGGACAGGGAACACTGAAGCTTTCTTT
NA	NA	TRBV20-1	TRBJ2-3	CSASGDIRTDTQYF	TGCAGTGCTAGTGGGGACATTCGCACAGATACGCAGTATTTT
NA	NA	TRBV11-1	TRBJ2-6	CASSWTDSGANVLTF	TGTGCCAGCAGCTGGACAGACTCTGGGGCCAACGTCCTGACTTTC
NA	NA	TRBV3-1/TRBV3-2	TRBJ2-1	CASSQGPAAPTYNEQFF	TGTGCCAGCAGCCAAGGGCCAGCGGCCCCTACGTACAATGAGCAGTTCTTC
once	TRBD1	TRBV4-1	TRBJ1-5	CASSSTDRGNQPQHF	TGCGCCAGCAGTTCAACGGACAGGGGAAATCAGCCCCAGCATTTT
NA	TRBD1	TRBV19	TRBJ1-5	CASSDRASDQPQHF	TGTGCCAGTAGTGACAGGGCGTCCGATCAGCCCCAGCATTTT
NA	TRBD2	TRBV6-5	TRBJ2-5	CASSSTSGGQETQYF	TGTGCCAGCAGTTCAACTAGCGGGGGACAAGAGACCCAGTACTTC
NA	NA	TRBV3-1/TRBV3-2	TRBJ1-1	CASSQGRYTEAFF	TGTGCCAGCAGCCAGGGGAGGTACACTGAAGCTTTCTTT
many	NA	TRBV7-2	TRBJ1-3	CASSLQSGSGNTIYF	TGTGCCAGCAGCCTCCAGTCAGGTTCTGGAAACACCATATATTTT
NA	NA	TRBV6-6	TRBJ1-1	CASSYIPGFGAAFF	TGTGCCAGCAGTTACATTCCAGGGTTCGGCGCGGCTTTCTTT
few	NA	TRBV12-3/TRBV12-4	TRBJ1-6	CASSQWTEAPLHF	TGTGCCAGCAGCCAATGGACAGAGGCACCCCTCCACTTT
NA	TRBD2	TRBV14	TRBJ2-1	CASSRILAGGHEQFF	TGTGCCAGCAGCCGAATACTAGCGGGAGGGCATGAGCAGTTCTTC
few	NA	TRBV19	TRBJ1-6	CASSIRGINSPLHF	TGTGCCAGTAGTATCCGAGGGATCAATTCACCCCTCCACTTT
NA	NA	TRBV5-1	TRBJ1-1	CASSLQDENTEAFF	TGCGCCAGCAGCCTACAGGACGAGAACACTGAAGCTTTCTTT
NA	NA	TRBV7-8	TRBJ2-1	CASSLRQVYNEQFF	TGTGCCAGCAGCTTACGACAGGTTTACAATGAGCAGTTCTTC
NA	TRBD1	TRBV5-6	TRBJ2-2	CASSLGRDRPNTGELFF	TGTGCCAGCAGCTTGGGAAGGGACAGACCGAACACCGGGGAGCTGTTTTTT